The present entry profiles one TCR beta chain with its context. The data are from a study of blood T cell repertoires in COVID-19. The wider study: From the United States, Italy and Spain came samples of acute and convalescent COVID-19. The cDNA or gDNA used as material had been derived from T cells, B-cell-depleted T cells, or PBMCs.

Germline loops: CDR1 KGHDR, CDR2 SFDVKD. With 2 bases removed from V and 1 base from J, the gap between germline ends came to 10 bases. CDR3 length: 15 residues. Per the authors' pipeline: Amplified reference gene primers provided the basis for estimating nucleated cell counts. Data came from immunoSEQ multiplex PCR; TCRdb stores just in-frame clones and leaves some out. V, J and clone size are those of that table, while D and trimming were read from the DNA. This table has about 190,000 clones, roughly 87% appearing once. V and J are TRBV24-1 and TRBJ2-5; D remains unclear. The specimen was peripheral blood. The TCR originated in a man aged 60 to 75 with active or convalescent COVID-19. The CDR3 nucleotides read TGTGCCACCAGTGATTCTTCCGGGTTCCAAGAGACCCAGTACTTC. Protein: CATSDSSGFQETQYF.